These T cell receptor beta chains were read from a single sample in a study of T cell repertoires in cytomegalovirus infection. TCRdb independently ran MiXCR on the reads; one entry per CDR3 protein. The data contain about 570,000 distinct CDR3 sequences, about 40% of them singletons. For these receptors, no antigen is known. Sequenced here: cultured PBMCs, sampled from culture after CMV antigen stimulation. These receptors were taken from a human donor in good health (CMV status not recorded). Some clones in this sample may be carry-over from other donors' samples. Both conserved end residues are part of each CDR3. Each record gives: V gene, clone size, CDR3 length, D gene, J gene, CDR3 protein, CDR3 DNA. D genes are given only for firm matches. Clone size is given for some rows only: seen once, a few or many times, or a class if the clone is expanded.

TRBV20-1	-	15	-	TRBJ2-7	CSAIYRRRAPYEQYF	TGCAGTGCTATCTACAGGAGAAGGGCCCCCTACGAGCAGTACTTC
TRBV2	-	11	-	TRBJ2-3	CATRTPDTQYF	TGTGCCACTCGGACTCCAGATACGCAGTATTTT
TRBV7-2	few	14	-	TRBJ1-1	CASSLRVMNTEAFF	TGTGCCAGCAGCCTCAGGGTAATGAACACTGAAGCTTTCTTT
TRBV7-2	many	15	-	TRBJ2-3	CASSLGGWGTDTQYF	TGTGCCAGCAGCTTAGGGGGATGGGGCACAGATACGCAGTATTTT
TRBV2	-	14	TRBD2	TRBJ2-7	CASSEDSGGYEQYF	TGTGCCAGCAGTGAGGATAGCGGGGGATACGAGCAGTACTTC
TRBV7-2	many	14	-	TRBJ2-3	CASSLALGQDTQYF	TGTGCCAGCAGCCTAGCCTTGGGGCAAGATACGCAGTATTTT
TRBV14	-	16	-	TRBJ1-5	CASTQHKSLGNQPQHF	TGTGCCAGCACCCAACATAAGTCCCTCGGCAATCAGCCCCAGCATTTT
TRBV11-2	-	13	-	TRBJ2-7	CASSLLTPYEQYF	TGTGCCAGCAGCCTCCTAACCCCCTACGAGCAGTACTTC
TRBV5-6	few	13	TRBD1	TRBJ2-1	CASSLTGDNEQFF	TGTGCCAGCAGCTTAACAGGGGACAATGAGCAGTTCTTC
TRBV7-2	many	16	TRBD2	TRBJ2-5	CASSPPRGRRGETQYF	TGTGCCAGCAGCCCCCCCCGCGGGAGGAGGGGAGAGACCCAGTACTTC
TRBV5-4	-	14	TRBD1	TRBJ2-2	CASSSGQGAGELFF	TGTGCCAGCAGCTCGGGACAGGGGGCCGGGGAGCTGTTTTTT
TRBV2	-	11	-	TRBJ1-2	CASSVGYGYTF	TGTGCCAGCAGTGTGGGATATGGCTACACCTTC
TRBV12-3/TRBV12-4	few	14	TRBD1	TRBJ2-7	CASSPDRDPYEQYF	TGTGCCAGCAGTCCGGACAGGGACCCCTACGAGCAGTACTTC
TRBV5-4	few	14	-	TRBJ2-1	CASSLNSGYNEQFF	TGTGCCAGCAGCTTGAATTCGGGGTACAATGAGCAGTTCTTC
TRBV7-2	many	13	-	TRBJ2-5	CASSLVGRETQYF	TGTGCCAGCAGCTTAGTAGGGAGGGAGACCCAGTACTTC
TRBV19	few	15	-	TRBJ1-4	CASNLRTARNEKLFF	TGTGCCAGTAACCTAAGGACAGCCCGGAATGAAAAACTGTTTTTT
TRBV11-2	-	19	-	TRBJ1-5	CASSLFYATAYTSNQPQHF	TGTGCCAGCAGCTTATTCTATGCGACGGCATATACCAGCAATCAGCCCCAGCATTTT
TRBV28	-	14	-	TRBJ1-1	CASSSHSPNTEAFF	TGTGCCAGCAGTTCCCACTCCCCGAACACTGAAGCTTTCTTT
TRBV12-3/TRBV12-4	-	13	-	TRBJ2-5	CASSPQRRETQYF	TGTGCCAGCAGTCCTCAACGAAGGGAGACCCAGTACTTC
TRBV12-3/TRBV12-4	many	13	-	TRBJ2-5	CASSPLGGETQYF	TGTGCCAGCAGCCCACTTGGGGGAGAGACCCAGTACTTC
TRBV19	-	16	-	TRBJ2-2	CASSIGPQRVTGELFF	TGTGCCAGTAGTATAGGCCCTCAGAGGGTCACCGGGGAGCTGTTTTTT
TRBV20-1	-	13	-	TRBJ1-1	CSRKAGGGTEAFF	TGCAGTCGTAAGGCGGGGGGCGGCACTGAAGCTTTCTTT
TRBV5-4	few	12	-	TRBJ1-1	CASSGAGTEAFF	TGTGCCAGCAGCGGTGCGGGGACTGAAGCTTTCTTT
TRBV7-2	few	15	-	TRBJ1-5	CASSQRWQSNQPQHF	TGTGCCAGCAGCCAAAGGTGGCAGAGCAATCAGCCCCAGCATTTT
TRBV19	once	15	-	TRBJ1-5	CATSEGQGWGQPQHF	TGTGCCACCTCAGAGGGACAAGGGTGGGGTCAGCCCCAGCATTTT
TRBV19	-	17	TRBD2	TRBJ2-7	CASSITGPGLASYEQYF	TGTGCCAGTAGTATTACGGGGCCGGGACTAGCGAGCTACGAGCAGTACTTC
TRBV7-2	few	13	-	TRBJ2-3	CASSLTQSDTQYF	TGTGCCAGCAGCTTAACCCAGTCCGATACGCAGTATTTT
TRBV5-4	many	16	-	TRBJ2-3	CASSLGGGGRTDTQYF	TGTGCCAGCAGCTTGGGGGGGGGGGGCCGGACAGATACGCAGTATTTT
TRBV28	few	15	-	TRBJ2-5	CASTQRHHEGETQYF	TGTGCCAGCACCCAAAGGCATCATGAGGGAGAGACCCAGTACTTC
TRBV5-6	-	14	-	TRBJ2-1	CASTPMFSYNEQFF	TGTGCCAGCACCCCGATGTTCTCCTACAATGAGCAGTTCTTC
TRBV6-6	-	17	TRBD1	TRBJ2-6	CASSRQGPYSGANVLTF	TGTGCCAGCAGCCGACAGGGTCCCTATTCTGGGGCCAACGTCCTGACTTTC
TRBV18	-	17	-	TRBJ2-4	CASSRTVTPFAKNIQYF	TGTGCCAGCTCCAGGACCGTTACACCCTTTGCCAAAAACATTCAGTACTTC
TRBV7-2	few	14	-	TRBJ1-5	CASIWARRNQPQHF	TGTGCCAGCATTTGGGCCAGGAGAAATCAGCCCCAGCATTTT
TRBV27	-	17	-	TRBJ2-7	CASSLYTTRGQHYEQYF	TGTGCCAGCAGTCTCTATACTACGAGGGGTCAGCATTACGAGCAGTACTTC
TRBV7-2	-	16	TRBD2	TRBJ2-5	CASSLAPSGGQVTQYF	TGTGCCAGCAGCTTAGCCCCTAGCGGGGGGCAAGTGACCCAGTACTTC
TRBV7-2	few	15	-	TRBJ2-1	CASSLMAGNDNEQFF	TGTGCCAGCAGCTTAATGGCGGGGAACGACAATGAGCAGTTCTTC
TRBV7-2	-	18	TRBD2	TRBJ2-2	CASSLYPQLSGRAGELFF	TGTGCCAGCAGCTTATACCCCCAACTAAGCGGGAGGGCCGGGGAGCTGTTTTTT
TRBV19	few	15	-	TRBJ2-7	CASSLGSAPDYEQYF	TGTGCCAGTAGTCTTGGGTCAGCTCCAGACTACGAGCAGTACTTC
TRBV18	-	16	TRBD2	TRBJ2-7	CASSPKRSGGVLEQYF	TGTGCCAGCTCCCCCAAGCGCAGCGGGGGGGTTCTCGAGCAGTACTTC
TRBV20-1	-	14	TRBD2	TRBJ2-7	CSARESGRLYEQYF	TGCAGTGCTAGAGAGAGCGGGAGACTGTACGAGCAGTACTTC
TRBV10-3	-	13	TRBD1	TRBJ2-5	CAISGQGAETQYF	TGTGCCATCAGCGGACAGGGGGCCGAGACCCAGTACTTC
TRBV7-2	few	15	-	TRBJ2-4	CASSPTRVAKNIQYF	TGTGCCAGCAGCCCGACCCGGGTAGCCAAAAACATTCAGTACTTC
TRBV25-1	-	17	TRBD2	TRBJ2-3	CASSESWLAGSTDTQYF	TGTGCCAGCAGTGAATCGTGGCTAGCGGGAAGCACAGATACGCAGTATTTT
TRBV20-1	few	11	-	TRBJ1-2	CSAGKNYGYTF	TGCAGTGCTGGGAAGAACTATGGCTACACCTTC
TRBV12-3/TRBV12-4	-	16	-	TRBJ2-1	CASTLRGFSYGDEQFF	TGTGCCAGCACCCTGAGGGGTTTTTCGTATGGGGATGAGCAGTTCTTC
TRBV2	-	15	TRBD1	TRBJ2-3	CASTEPGQGADTQYF	TGTGCCAGCACCGAACCGGGACAGGGGGCAGATACGCAGTATTTT
TRBV7-2	-	16	-	TRBJ2-5	CASSPVGGGDQETQYF	TGTGCCAGCAGCCCGGTGGGCGGGGGCGACCAAGAGACCCAGTACTTC
TRBV7-8	few	15	-	TRBJ1-5	CASSLSGRSNQPQHF	TGTGCCAGCAGCTTATCAGGTCGGAGCAATCAGCCCCAGCATTTT
TRBV7-8	many	14	-	TRBJ2-6	CASSLAAGANVLTF	TGTGCCAGCAGCTTAGCGGCTGGGGCCAACGTCCTGACTTTC
TRBV5-4	-	16	TRBD1	TRBJ2-7	CASSGITGERPGEQYF	TGTGCCAGCAGCGGGATTACAGGGGAAAGGCCTGGCGAGCAGTACTTC
TRBV4-1	-	17	-	TRBJ2-7	CASSQGTGPLRSYEQYF	TGCGCCAGCAGCCAAGGCACGGGGCCACTCCGCTCCTACGAGCAGTACTTC
TRBV5-4	few	16	TRBD2	TRBJ2-3	CASSDRTSGRADTQYF	TGTGCCAGCAGCGACCGGACTAGCGGGAGGGCAGATACGCAGTATTTT
TRBV20-1	-	14	-	TRBJ1-1	CSARLRDRVPEAFF	TGCAGTGCTAGACTCCGGGATAGGGTGCCTGAAGCTTTCTTT
TRBV29-1	-	14	-	TRBJ1-2	CSVEVSEGNYGYTF	TGCAGCGTTGAAGTCTCGGAGGGTAACTATGGCTACACCTTC